This T cell receptor beta chain was sequenced during a study of CD8+ T cells in alopecia areata (dated by TCRdb to the late 2010s). Some background on the complete study: Treated patients were enrolled in an open-label pilot trial of oral tofacitinib, 5 to 10 mg twice daily, for moderate-to-severe alopecia areata. Patients stayed on tofacitinib for 6 to 18 months and then had 6 months of follow-up off drug so that delayed response and recurrence could be assessed. For the treated patients, the SALT score, which quantifies what percentage of scalp surface area is affected, served as the measure of disease severity. High-throughput TCRbeta sequencing was used to examine T cell clonal expansion in alopecia areata in both the C3H/HeJ mouse model and human patients. In humans, TCRbeta sequencing was performed on scalp tissue and on sorted CD4+ and CD8+ peripheral blood T cells from healthy controls and from patients with patchy or totalis/universalis alopecia areata. Biopsies were taken from tofacitinib-treated patients at baseline and at 4 and 24 weeks of treatment, and a later scalp biopsy was taken in several of the tofacitinib-treated patients. Scalp clonality was compared across normal scalp (n=4), patchy alopecia areata scalp (n=8), and alopecia totalis/universalis scalp (n=8). RNA came from the PAXgene miRNA kit for fixed scalp, the miRNeasy kit for PBMCs, and the RNeasy kit for mouse skin. Amplification of TCRbeta CDR3 regions was done by immunoSEQ multiplex PCR using 35 Vbeta forward primers and 13 Jbeta reverse primers.

The research as a whole found: Resident alphabeta T cells in normal human skin are also sequenced, complicating scalp TCR repertoire analysis, unlike mouse skin dominated by gammadelta T cells. Tofacitinib significantly lowered scalp clonality and the number of expanded CD8+ clones among the top 100 scalp clones. Lesional scalp, especially in alopecia totalis/universalis, showed higher clonality and more expanded CD8+ clones than normal scalp, suggesting antigenic drive. The treated cohort was small, with a single nonresponder, so links between baseline CD8+ expansion and response need larger studies. Many expanded lesional clones were found to persist in scalp and blood during tofacitinib treatment, and relapse after treatment cessation may be partly explained by this persistence. TCR sequences shared between patients were less clear than in mice, possibly partly because of HLA diversity in the patient population.

Library creation used the immunoSEQ multiplex PCR assay. To provide template for TCR sequencing, every sample had RNA extracted and reverse transcribed into cDNA. First-strand cDNA was synthesized using SuperScript III with a 2:1 mix of oligo-dT and random hexamers. A synthetic immune receptor repertoire was used to measure amplification bias, and any remaining bias was corrected computationally. The study's own analysis went as follows. Raw reads were preprocessed to remove errors, and CDR3 was defined by IMGT conventions from the conserved cysteine to phenylalanine. To get clonality, Shannon entropy was normalized by log2 of the number of productive unique TCRs and the result was subtracted from 1. Scalp TCRbeta sequences were cross-referenced with sorted blood CD4 and CD8 repertoires so that the CD4 or CD8 identity of scalp clones could be inferred. Here the immuneACCESS table is served through TCRdb, limited to in-frame sequences with V and J called. Missing clones are a known gap in these copies; in checked studies unresolved V genes cover under half, and the rest lacks a known reason. V, J and clone size reflect that table, while D and trimming were determined from the DNA. The sample records just over 150,000 clones, roughly two thirds of which are singletons. The ten biggest clones cover over 0.85% of the sample.

Sequences SGHNT (CDR1) and YYREEE (CDR2) are obtained from the germline V gene (reference sequence). The junction carries 1 base between V and J, which are trimmed by 0 bases and 3 bases respectively. The CDR3, from cysteine to phenylalanine, totals 11 residues. Left in the record is the CDR3 DNA by itself, 33 bases read in frame from the first base. The time point tag for this specimen amounts to: 4 weeks on oral tofacitinib. The meaning of the sample's treatment or condition label: oral pan-JAK inhibitor, 5-10 mg twice daily. Lesional scalp punch biopsies and peripheral blood were obtained from alopecia areata patients. After PBMCs were isolated by density centrifugation and stained for CD3, CD4 and CD8, a FACSAria was used to sort CD4+ and CD8+ T cells. On this clone: It lacks a known antigen. Base qualities are not at hand, and no much larger clone is one base apart.

This TCR came from a human donor with alopecia areata. The rearrangement combines TRBV5-4 with TRBJ2-7; the D gene is not confidently resolved. This specimen consisted of CD4+ T cells sorted from blood, obtained at week 4, from a patient treated with tofacitinib. The CDR3 region: CASSLDYEQYF. The DNA sequence follows: TGTGCCAGCAGCTTGGACTACGAGCAGTACTTC. The CDR3 plus the reference TRBV5-4 and TRBJ2-7 genes for the other parts give the full variable domain: ETGVTQSPTHLIKTRGQQVTLRCSSQSGHNTVSWYQQALGQGPQFIFQYYREEENGRGNFPPRFSGLQFPNYSSELNVNALELDDSALYLCASSLDYEQYFGPGTRLTVT.